The present entry profiles one T cell receptor beta chain with its context. Its antigen is undetermined. Using constant-segment primers, 5'RACE produced TCR alpha and TCR beta cDNA libraries carrying sample barcodes and UMIs. TCRdb reprocessed the 5' RACE reads via MiXCR and lists one record per CDR3 protein. The sample includes about 420,000 distinct CDR3 sequences, 23% seen only once; the top ten take 10% to 15%. These data belong to a study of T-cell memory formation after mild COVID-19. The germline V gene has CDR1 SGHRS and CDR2 YFSETQ. Germline trimming cut 4 bases from V and 8 bases from J; bases unmatched to any gene: 8. This CDR3 is 15 amino acids long. Overall study results and limits: While clones contracting from day 15 to 85 were balanced between CD4 and CD8, later expanders leaned CD4+. Second-wave clones with a day 37 peak had unconfirmed SARS-CoV-2 specificity.

This chain connects TRBV5-1 to TRBJ2-1, with 11 bases fitting TRBD2. What was sequenced was PBMCs or a T cell subset sorted from them (not recorded which). This TCR came from an adult woman who had mild COVID-19 (a few samples of this study predate the infection). Cell type and time point are not known. As DNA, the CDR3 is TGCGCCAGCAGCGTAGGGACTAGCGGAAACTATGAGCAGTTCTTC. Encoded protein: CASSVGTSGNYEQFF.